Sequencing of this TCR beta chain was carried out in a study of blood T cells in healthy people across ages. This clonotype was seen a handful of times. Antigen specificity is unknown. The CDR3 runs 15 residues. Germline V lookup: CDR1 SGHRS, CDR2 YFSETQ. Unmatched junction bases numbered 10, after V lost 4 bases and J lost 3 bases. Through a sample-barcoded 5' primer and a J-beta primer mix, a second PCR was run for 7 to 11 cycles. TCRdb re-called the 5' RACE reads with MiXCR, one entry per CDR3 protein. The repertoire consists of about 730,000 distinct CDR3 sequences, with 43% occurring once and the leading ten covering 20%. The study, taken as a whole, reports: Donors of long life had a larger count of naive CD4+ cells and greater diversity than aged donors. Percentage of naive T cells showed a strong correlation with TCR beta diversity.

This chain joins TRBV5-1 and TRBJ2-7, with 7 bases aligning to TRBD2. The clonotype originates from a woman in her sixties or seventies in good health. Sequenced input: blood. For the CDR3, the DNA is TGCGCCAGCAGCGACGGACGAGCGGGGATCTACGAGCAGTACTTC. This gives the protein CASSDGRAGIYEQYF.